Shown below are 12 T cell receptor beta chains from a single sample sequenced in a study of blood T cell repertoires in COVID-19. Profiled with immunoSEQ multiplex PCR; TCRdb holds only in-frame clones, not every one. This sample has approximately 170,000 clones; about 85% occur once, and the top ten carry around 1.1%. The sequenced sample consisted of peripheral blood. These receptors were obtained from a man in his thirties or forties with acute or convalescent COVID-19.

The chain carries TRBV5-1 and TRBJ1-6; tentatively, D is TRBD1 (5 bases). This CDR3 is built from 17 residues. V shed 5 bases and J shed 1 base, with 16 bases lying between them. Per the germline V gene, CDR1 is SGHRS and CDR2 is YFSETQ. The CDR3 nucleotides read TGCGCCAGCAGTTCCCAGGGAGGGACGTCCTATAATTCACCCCTCCACTTT. Protein sequence: CASSSQGGTSYNSPLHF.

The gene calls are TRBV19 and TRBJ1-6, with D possibly being TRBD1 (6 bases). Trimming stripped 8 bases from V and 9 bases from J, with 17 bases between. The CDR3 runs to 14 residues. Germline V CDR1 and CDR2: LNHDA, SQIVND (reference sequence). Here the CDR3 reads CASGPGAYGSPLHF. The CDR3 nucleotides read TGTGCCAGTGGGCCAGGGGCTTATGGTTCACCCCTCCACTTT.

V gene TRBV14 combines with J gene TRBJ2-3; D might be TRBD1 (6 bases). Germline assignment: CDR1 SGHDN and CDR2 FVKESK. V shed 6 bases and J shed 0 bases, with 19 bases lying between them. CDR3 length: 17 residues. The CDR3 is CASSRDRGSASTDTQYF. Written as DNA, the CDR3 is TGTGCCAGCAGTCGAGATAGGGGGAGTGCTAGCACAGATACGCAGTATTTT.

The chain employs TRBV5-1 and TRBJ1-1; D is perhaps TRBD1 (5 bases). Germline CDR1 SGHRS, CDR2 YFSETQ. Trimming cost V 3 bases and J 0 bases, with 12 bases left between them. This CDR3 region has 15 residues. The DNA of the CDR3 is TGCGCCAGCAGCTGGAACGGGGGGATGAACACTGAAGCTTTCTTT. It codes for CASSWNGGMNTEAFF.

The rearrangement uses TRBV5-1 and TRBJ2-3; 13 nucleotides agree with TRBD2. Germline lookup yields CDR1 SGHRS and CDR2 YFSETQ. J gave up 3 bases and V 4 bases, and 5 bases lay outside the gene matches. The CDR3 has 16 amino acids. DNA for the CDR3: TGCGCCAGCAGCGCCGGACTAGCGGGAGCAACAGATACGCAGTATTTT. It yields the protein CASSAGLAGATDTQYF.

This clone was seen just once. The chain employs TRBV12-3 or TRBV12-4 and TRBJ1-1; D not certain. The CDR3 loop spans 13 amino acids. V was trimmed by 6 bases and J by 7 bases, leaving 15 bases between them. The chain's CDR3 is CASSPREGNEAFF. For the CDR3, the DNA is TGTGCCAGCAGCCCTAGGGAGGGAAATGAAGCTTTCTTT.

The CDR3 loop reads CASSFMTGGFGANVLTF. CDR3 nucleotides: TGCGCCAGCAGCTTTATGACAGGGGGCTTTGGGGCCAACGTCCTGACTTTC. The rearrangement joins TRBV5-1 to TRBJ2-6; 10 positions match TRBD1. The germline V gene has CDR1 SGHRS and CDR2 YFSETQ. J was trimmed by 3 bases and V by 2 bases; bases with no gene match: 5. The CDR3 is 17 residues long.

J is TRBJ2-1 and V is TRBV9; 11 bases match TRBD2. The J segment lost 3 bases and the V segment lost 7 bases, leaving 3 bases of the junction unmatched. The CDR3 spans 14 residues. Germline CDR1 SGDLS, CDR2 YYNGEE. CDR3 nucleotides: TGTGCCAGCGGGGGACTAGCGGTCTACAATGAGCAGTTCTTC. It encodes CASGGLAVYNEQFF. The entire variable domain, with the rest obtained from reference TRBV9 and TRBJ2-1, is as follows: DSGVTQTPKHLITATGQRVTLRCSPRSGDLSVYWYQQSLDQGLQFLIQYYNGEERAKGNILERFSAQQFPDLHSELNLSSLELGDSALYFCASGGLAVYNEQFFGPGTRLTVL.

The gene calls are TRBV4-2 and TRBJ2-1; TRBD2 matches at 10 bases. The CDR3 extends over 18 amino acids. Germline CDR1 reads LGHNA; CDR2 reads YNFKEQ. The trim removed 1 base at V and 2 bases at J, leaving 8 bases unmatched. The CDR3 nucleotides read TGTGCCAGCAGCCAAGCTCGAAGGACTAGCGGACCCTACAATGAGCAGTTCTTC. It yields the protein CASSQARRTSGPYNEQFF.

V usage is TRBV5-1 and J usage is TRBJ1-4, with D unresolved. Germline V gene data show CDR1 as SGHRS and CDR2 as YFSETQ. The CDR3 runs to 14 residues. Trimming removed 4 bases at V and 0 bases at J, with 7 bases between. The CDR3 sequence: CASSQEATNEKLFF. The CDR3 DNA follows: TGCGCCAGCAGCCAGGAAGCAACTAATGAAAAACTGTTTTTT.

The chain has TRBV5-1 and TRBJ1-5; 11 nucleotides align to TRBD1. The CDR3 is 14 amino acids. V shed 5 bases, J shed 6 bases, and the junction held 4 bases outside the gene matches. Germline assignment: CDR1 SGHRS and CDR2 YFSETQ. The chain's CDR3 is CASSAGTGGQPQHF. The CDR3 nucleotides are TGCGCCAGCAGTGCCGGGACAGGGGGTCAGCCCCAGCATTTT.

The CDR3 loop is CASSLVPGGSYEQYF. The CDR3 nucleotides are TGTGCCAGCAGCTTAGTCCCGGGGGGCTCCTACGAGCAGTACTTC. V is TRBV7-2 and J is TRBJ2-7, with 7 nucleotides matching TRBD2. This CDR3 spans 15 amino acids. J was trimmed by 0 bases and V by 1 base; bases with no gene match: 3. Germline CDR1 reads SGHTA; CDR2 reads FQGNSA.